This passage covers 20 T cell receptor beta chains from one sample sequenced in a study of response to subunit inactivated influenza vaccine. From the RT-PCR reads, TCRdb called clonotypes with MiXCR, one entry per CDR3 protein. The table lists hundreds of thousands of distinct CDR3 sequences, about 25% of them singletons. Sample: CD4+ T cells sorted from PBMCs, taken 5 to 6 days after vaccination. All receptors derive from a middle-aged man who received an inactivated influenza vaccine.

The J gene is TRBJ2-5, the V gene TRBV15; unclear D gene. Looked up from germline, CDR1 is LNHNV and CDR2 is YYDKDF (reference sequence). The ends were cut back, 1 base at V and 2 bases at J, with 8 bases in the middle. The CDR3 loop spans 14 amino acids. In nucleotides, the CDR3 is TGTGCCACCAGCAGAGCGGCCTTACAAGAGACCCAGTACTTC. Translated: CATSRAALQETQYF.

This sequence joins TRBV21-1 and TRBJ1-1; TRBD1, the table's D call, was not compared with the DNA. TRBV21-1 is reported as a pseudogene. This CDR3 has 16 residues. CDR3 nucleotide sequence: TGTGCCAGCAGCACCCGGGACAGGGGGATTAACACTGAAGCTTTCTTT. It encodes CASSTRDRGINTEAFF.

This rearrangement joins TRBV5-1 to TRBJ1-2, with 8 nucleotides matching TRBD1. The CDR3 consists of 16 residues. CDR1 is SGHRS and CDR2 is YFSETQ in the germline V gene. V trimming: 2 bases; J trimming: 7 bases; junction bases outside the gene matches: 13. The CDR3 here is CASSFGHTGGDGGYTF. The CDR3 coding sequence is TGCGCCAGCAGCTTTGGCCATACAGGGGGTGACGGTGGCTACACCTTC.

This clonotype came up a few times. The genes are TRBV28 and TRBJ2-7; TRBD1 matches at 9 bases. CDR1 and CDR2 (germline): MDHEN, SYDVKM. With V trimmed by 5 bases and J by 2 bases, 10 bases remained unmatched. The CDR3 is made up of 16 amino acids. The CDR3 reads CASSGSQGQGTYEQYF. In nucleotides, the CDR3 is TGTGCCAGCAGTGGCTCCCAGGGACAGGGTACCTACGAGCAGTACTTC.

The chain joins TRBV6-5 to TRBJ1-2; D gene ambiguous. This CDR3 spans 13 amino acids. V was clipped by 4 bases and J by 4 bases, with 10 bases between them. Per the germline V gene, CDR1 is MNHEY and CDR2 is SVGAGI. The DNA of the CDR3 is TGTGCCAGCAGTTCCCGTGAGGGCTATGGCTACACCTTC. Translating it yields CASSSREGYGYTF.

The chain uses TRBV15 and TRBJ1-5, with 7 positions matching TRBD1. CDR1 and CDR2 (germline): LNHNV, YYDKDF (reference sequence). The CDR3 runs to 14 residues. V trimming: 1 base; J trimming: 7 bases; junction bases outside the gene matches: 4. The DNA of the CDR3 is TGTGCCACCAGCAGAGGGGACAGAGTACAGCCCCAGCATTTT. Protein sequence: CATSRGDRVQPQHF.

This clonotype came up a few times. The chain recombines TRBV2 with TRBJ2-3, with TRBD1 matching 9 bases. Germline V CDR1 and CDR2: SNHLY, FYNNEI. With 7 bases clipped from V and 2 bases from J, the junction kept 7 bases outside the gene matches. The CDR3 sequence is 15 residues long. The CDR3 DNA is TGTGCCAGCAATTATGGGACAGGGATCACAGATACGCAGTATTTT. This sequence encodes CASNYGTGITDTQYF.

The V gene is TRBV7-2, the J gene TRBJ2-1; D remains unclear. Trimming took off 5 bases at V and 10 bases at J, with 18 bases between the two ends. The CDR3 loop spans 14 amino acids. Germline CDR1 is SGHTA and CDR2 is FQGNSA. In DNA, the CDR3 is TGTGCCAGCAGCCCTACTTCTCCGTCGGCGGAGCAGTTCTTC. Amino acids: CASSPTSPSAEQFF.

V and J are TRBV4-1 and TRBJ2-7; no clear D. The CDR3 is 15 amino acids. V lost 0 bases to trimming and J lost 0 bases, with 9 bases between them. Looked up from germline, CDR1 is MGHRA and CDR2 is YSYEKL. CDR3 protein: CASSQEPGNSYEQYF. In DNA, the CDR3 is TGCGCCAGCAGCCAAGAGCCTGGTAACTCCTACGAGCAGTACTTC.

The chain couples TRBV27 to TRBJ2-1; D is unclear. Trimming pared 3 bases from V and 1 base from J, leaving 10 bases between. This CDR3 contains 15 residues. Germline V gene data show CDR1 as MNHEY and CDR2 as SMNVEV (reference sequence). CDR3 protein: CASSFDVPSYNEQFF. Here the CDR3 DNA reads TGTGCCAGCAGTTTTGATGTGCCTTCCTACAATGAGCAGTTCTTC.

A few counts support this clonotype. This sequence joins TRBV28 and TRBJ2-3, with D maybe TRBD2 (6 bases). The CDR3 has 16 residues. Trimming cost V 3 bases and J 1 base, with 14 bases left between them. The germline V gene has CDR1 MDHEN and CDR2 SYDVKM. The CDR3 reads CASSFALAQRTDTQYF. The DNA for the CDR3 is TGTGCCAGCAGTTTTGCGCTAGCGCAGCGCACAGATACGCAGTATTTT. The variable domain in full, completed from reference TRBV28 and TRBJ2-3, reads DVKVTQSSRYLVKRTGEKVFLECVQDMDHENMFWYRQDPGLGLRLIYFSYDVKMKEKGDIPEGYSVSREKKERFSLILESASTNQTSMYLCASSFALAQRTDTQYFGPGTRLTVL.

This sequence joins TRBV28 and TRBJ2-7; the D gene is possibly TRBD1 (6 bases). Germline CDR1 is MDHEN and CDR2 is SYDVKM. Trimming stripped 6 bases from V and 2 bases from J, with 23 bases between. This CDR3 is built from 17 residues. The CDR3 nucleotides are TGTGCCAGCAGCCGTACCCGTGGGGCAGGGGACCCCTACGAGCAGTACTTC. This gives the protein CASSRTRGAGDPYEQYF.

The V gene is TRBV12-3 or TRBV12-4, the J gene TRBJ1-2; the match to TRBD1 covers 7 bases. The CDR3 spans 14 residues. With 6 bases clipped from V and 1 base from J, the junction kept 5 bases outside the gene matches. CDR3 loop: CASRRDSNNYGYTF. The CDR3 DNA reads as TGTGCCAGCAGGAGGGACAGCAATAACTATGGCTACACCTTC.

The V call is TRBV2, the J call TRBJ2-1; TRBD2 aligns across 11 bases. The CDR3 has 15 amino acids. Trimming at V came to 6 bases and at J to 8 bases, leaving 9 bases not matched to a gene. The germline CDR1 and CDR2 sequences are SNHLY and FYNNEI. CDR3 sequence: CASSLSGRAVYEQFF. The CDR3 nucleotides read TGTGCCAGCAGCCTTAGCGGGAGGGCCGTCTATGAGCAGTTCTTC.

The rearrangement links TRBV5-5 to TRBJ1-2; 7 bases align to TRBD1. With V trimmed by 4 bases and J by 3 bases, 9 bases remained unmatched. Germline CDR1 is SGHKS and CDR2 is YYEKEE (reference sequence). The CDR3 contains 15 residues. In DNA, the CDR3 is TGTGCCAGCAGCCGGGGACAGACCTTGGACTATGGCTACACCTTC. Translated: CASSRGQTLDYGYTF.

This clonotype has a count of ten or more. The chain employs TRBV29-1 and TRBJ2-7; D ambiguous. V dropped 8 bases and J dropped 0 bases, with 14 bases sitting between them. CDR3 length equals 13 residues. Germline CDR1 SQVTM, CDR2 ANQGSEA. The CDR3 here is CSFMLGSSYEQYF. In DNA, the CDR3 is TGCAGCTTCATGCTAGGAAGCTCCTACGAGCAGTACTTC.

The chain uses TRBV7-2 and TRBJ2-7, with TRBD2 identical over 11 bases. This CDR3 contains 14 residues. The V and J ends lost 11 bases and 4 bases, in that order; junction bases with no gene match: 10. The germline V gene encodes CDR1 SGHTA and CDR2 FQGNSA. The CDR3 sequence: CAGSLAGGPYEQYF. The CDR3 DNA reads TGTGCCGGGTCTTTAGCGGGGGGGCCATACGAGCAGTACTTC.

The chain carries TRBV20-1 and TRBJ1-1; D is perhaps TRBD1 (5 bases). This CDR3 region has 13 residues. The ends were cut back, 5 bases at V and 5 bases at J, with 15 bases in the middle. From germline, CDR1 is DFQATT and CDR2 SNEGSKA (reference sequence). The chain's CDR3 is CSASAGSGTEAFF. The CDR3 bases are TGCAGTGCTTCGGCCGGCTCAGGGACTGAAGCTTTCTTT.

The genes are TRBV20-1 and TRBJ2-3; TRBD2 matches at 9 bases. V was clipped by 7 bases and J by 2 bases; unmatched bases: 7. The CDR3 is 14 amino acids. Germline V gene sequence: CDR1 DFQATT, CDR2 SNEGSKA (reference sequence). CDR3 protein: CSVLTSGLTDTQYF. The CDR3 nucleotides read TGCAGTGTTTTGACTAGCGGCCTCACAGATACGCAGTATTTT.

A few counts support this clonotype. The J gene is TRBJ1-2, the V gene TRBV5-6; perhaps TRBD1 as D (5 bases). There are 12 residues in the CDR3. Trimming took off 10 bases at V and 2 bases at J, with 12 bases between the two ends. CDR1 SGHDT and CDR2 YYEEEE come from the germline V gene. CDR3 loop: CAGSRDNYGYTF. CDR3 DNA: TGTGCCGGGAGCCGGGACAACTATGGCTACACCTTC.